This T cell receptor beta chain was sequenced for a study of shared clonotypes between healthy human individuals. The wider study: Three plates were used per donor for CD4 naive, three for CD4 memory, two for CD8 naive and one for CD8 memory.

The CDR3 runs 16 residues. Germline V gene lookup returns CDR1 LGHNA and CDR2 YSLEER. The germline V and J ends were trimmed by 0 bases and 0 bases, with 9 bases remaining between them. A remark on this clone: What it binds is not known.

Study-level points and caveats: In general, naive subsets displayed greater estimated richness than memory subsets did. Lower generation probabilities were found for non-shared clonotypes than for those shared by all four donors.

Generated by immunoSEQ multiplex PCR, the TCRdb table keeps only in-frame clones and is missing some. This table holds about 580,000 clones, 95% to 98% found once. The naive CD8 population came from CD45RO-negative cells selected for CCR7, without terminally differentiated effector memory CD45RA+ cells. Healthy HIV-negative adults without recent acute infections or vaccinations served as donors. Sequenced material: naive CD8+ T cells sorted from blood. The V call is TRBV4-3, the J call TRBJ1-3, with no clear D. This receptor was identified in a man younger than 40 in good health. The CDR3 nucleotides read TGCGCCAGCAGCCAAGATCCTGTGGGCTCTGGAAACACCATATATTTT. This translates into CASSQDPVGSGNTIYF.